The 18 T cell receptor beta chains presented below share a single source sample, sequenced in a study of graft-versus-host responses after intestinal transplantation (dated by TCRdb to about 2021). The library was obtained by the immunoSEQ multiplex PCR assay. Here the immuneACCESS table is served through TCRdb, limited to in-frame sequences with V and J called. Missing clones are a known gap in these copies; in checked studies unresolved V genes cover under half, and the rest lacks a known reason. The sample has about 97,000 clones on record, 90% of them singletons. The top ten constitute about 16% of the sample. The sample here was PBMCs, taken around 450 days after intestinal transplant. The receptors derive from a human patient who received an intestinal transplant, so some T cells may come from the graft donor.

V is TRBV7-3 and J is TRBJ2-2; D is unresolved. This CDR3 spans 13 amino acids. Trimming removed 5 bases at V and 7 bases at J, with 11 bases between. The germline gives CDR1 SGHTA, CDR2 FQGTGA. DNA for the CDR3: TGTGCCAGCAGCCATCGAGAGAGCGGGGAGCTGTTTTTT. This sequence encodes CASSHRESGELFF.

The chain recombines TRBV19 with TRBJ1-5; no clear D. Trimming pared 2 bases from V and 7 bases from J, leaving 12 bases between. CDR3 length: 14 residues. Germline-derived CDR1 and CDR2 are LNHDA and SQIVND (reference sequence). This chain's CDR3 is CASSIRGFGQPQHF. The CDR3 bases are TGTGCCAGTAGTATACGAGGATTTGGCCAGCCCCAGCATTTT.

The chain joins TRBV6-4 to TRBJ1-1; no definite D call. The CDR3 loop spans 13 amino acids. The germline V gene encodes CDR1 MRHNA and CDR2 SNTAGT. V lost 6 bases to trimming and J lost 3 bases, with 11 bases between them. In nucleotides, the CDR3 is TGTGCCAGCAGCCGAACGGCCGACACTGAAGCTTTCTTT. Protein: CASSRTADTEAFF.

V usage is TRBV4-1 and J usage is TRBJ2-1; no reliable D call. Trimming removed 4 bases from V and 0 bases from J, with 10 bases in between. Germline V CDR1 and CDR2: MGHRA, YSYEKL. The CDR3 loop spans 15 amino acids. CDR3 nucleotides: TGCGCCAGCAGCCCCCCTAGGGCCTCCTACAATGAGCAGTTCTTC. Its protein is CASSPPRASYNEQFF.

The chain joins TRBV5-1 to TRBJ2-7, with 8 bases lining up with TRBD2. The CDR3 has 15 residues. Germline-derived CDR1 and CDR2 are SGHRS and YFSETQ. Trimming at V came to 0 bases and at J to 0 bases, leaving 2 bases not matched to a gene. As DNA, the CDR3 is TGCGCCAGCAGCTTGGGCGGGGGGCCCTCCTACGAGCAGTACTTC. Protein sequence: CASSLGGGPSYEQYF.

The J gene is TRBJ1-2, the V gene TRBV6-5; 7 bases are a match to TRBD1. The V segment lost 2 bases and the J segment 6 bases; nucleotides outside the gene matches: 9. The CDR3 has 15 residues. Germline V CDR1 and CDR2: MNHEY, SVGAGI. CDR3 region: CASSYLPQGLDGYTF. CDR3 nucleotides: TGTGCCAGCAGTTACCTCCCACAGGGGCTGGATGGCTACACCTTC.

V gene TRBV20-1 combines with J gene TRBJ2-7; possible D gene TRBD2, 5 bases. The CDR3 is 11 amino acids. The germline V gene has CDR1 DFQATT and CDR2 SNEGSKA (reference sequence). V was trimmed by 3 bases and J by 5 bases, leaving 8 bases between them. The CDR3: CSASPADEQYF. CDR3 sequence (DNA): TGCAGTGCTAGCCCAGCGGACGAGCAGTACTTC.

The V call is TRBV5-1, the J call TRBJ2-7, with 8 nucleotides matching TRBD1. Per the germline V gene, CDR1 is SGHRS and CDR2 is YFSETQ. The CDR3 extends over 15 amino acids. The V gene end was trimmed by 3 bases and the J gene end by 1 base; junction bases not matched to a gene: 6. Here the CDR3 reads CASSSGQGFSYEQYF. In DNA form, the CDR3 reads TGCGCCAGCAGCTCTGGACAGGGTTTTTCCTACGAGCAGTACTTC.

The V call is TRBV2, the J call TRBJ1-6; weak D call: TRBD1 (6 bases). Germline-derived CDR1 and CDR2 are SNHLY and FYNNEI. V lost 5 bases and J lost 2, with 13 bases in between. The CDR3 totals 16 residues. CDR3 coding DNA: TGTGCCAGCAGTCAGACAGGCTCAGCCTATAATTCACCCCTCCACTTT. Its protein is CASSQTGSAYNSPLHF.

This chain connects TRBV5-1 to TRBJ1-1; 7 nucleotides match TRBD1. This CDR3 contains 14 residues. Germline lookup yields CDR1 SGHRS and CDR2 YFSETQ. Trimming cost V 3 bases and J 2 bases; bases outside gene matches: 4. Written as DNA, the CDR3 is TGCGCCAGCAGCTGGGGGGACAGAAACACTGAAGCTTTCTTT. Translation: CASSWGDRNTEAFF.

The V call is TRBV7-6, the J call TRBJ2-5; 8 bases map to TRBD2. The CDR3 runs 15 residues. The J segment lost 5 bases and the V segment lost 5 bases, leaving 10 bases of the junction unmatched. Germline-derived CDR1 and CDR2 are SGHVS and FNYEAQ. In DNA, the CDR3 is TGTGCCAGCAGCAGACTCAGCGGGGGCCGGGAGACCCAGTACTTC. This codes for CASSRLSGGRETQYF.

The chain is built from TRBV10-3 and TRBJ1-2; 7 nucleotides match TRBD1. CDR1 is ENHRY and CDR2 is SYGVKD in the germline V gene. This CDR3 comprises 13 residues. The V segment lost 0 bases and the J segment 6 bases; nucleotides outside the gene matches: 1. CDR3 in DNA: TGTGCCATCAGTGAGTCTACAGGGGATGGCTACACCTTC. As protein: CAISESTGDGYTF.

This chain joins TRBV7-6 and TRBJ1-6; a possible D gene is TRBD1 (6 bases). The CDR3 runs 17 residues. Germline values: CDR1 SGHVS, CDR2 FNYEAQ. Deletions cut 2 bases from V and 6 bases from J, with 17 bases between. The CDR3, as DNA: TGTGCCAGCAGCTTACGCCACAGGGCGCAGGGTAATTCACCCCTCCACTTT. Protein sequence: CASSLRHRAQGNSPLHF.

The rearrangement links TRBV15 to TRBJ1-5, with D unresolved. The V end lost 6 bases, the J end lost 7 bases, and 16 bases lay between the germline ends. The germline gives CDR1 LNHNV, CDR2 YYDKDF (reference sequence). CDR3 size: 14 residues. For the CDR3, the DNA is TGTGCCACCAGTCACGATTCTAGCGGGCAGCCCCAGCATTTT. Its protein is CATSHDSSGQPQHF.

This clone was recorded only once. The chain employs TRBV29-1 and TRBJ2-7; 7 bases align to TRBD1. The V gene end was trimmed by 7 bases and the J gene end by 6 bases; junction bases not matched to a gene: 15. Germline V CDR1 and CDR2: SQVTM, ANQGSEA. The CDR3 sequence is 14 residues long. The CDR3 loop is CSARTGSMVSEQYF. CDR3 bases: TGCAGCGCCCGGACAGGTTCTATGGTAAGCGAGCAGTACTTC.

This clone was recorded a few times. The genes are TRBV5-8 and TRBJ2-7, with 10 bases lining up with TRBD1. Germline loops: CDR1 SGHTS, CDR2 YDEGEE. This CDR3 spans 14 amino acids. V lost 6 bases, J lost 2 bases, and 5 bases stayed unmatched. The CDR3 DNA is TGTGCCAGCACTCTAGGACAGGGGGCCTACGAGCAGTACTTC. Its translation is CASTLGQGAYEQYF.

In its sample, this clone was seen once. The genes are TRBV6-6 and TRBJ2-1, with 16 bases lining up with TRBD2. Per the germline V gene, CDR1 is MNHNY and CDR2 is SVGAGI (reference sequence). CDR3 length equals 14 residues. Trimming cost V 6 bases and J 10 bases; bases outside gene matches: 3. The CDR3 DNA reads TGTGCCAGCAGGGGACTAGCGGGGGGGAACGAGCAGTTCTTC. Residues: CASRGLAGGNEQFF.

The genes are TRBV10-3 and TRBJ2-5; weak D call: TRBD1 (6 bases). Germline V gene data show CDR1 as ENHRY and CDR2 as SYGVKD. This CDR3 spans 14 amino acids. V lost 6 bases and J 5 bases, leaving 16 bases between the germline ends. The CDR3 region has the DNA TGTGCCATCAGCATTACAGGGCTGGGGGAGACCCAGTACTTC. Translated, it gives CAISITGLGETQYF.